Listed below are T cell receptor beta chains from one sample, sequenced in a study of molecular identifiers for immune sequencing clone quantification. TCRdb processed the PCR reads anew with MiXCR; each CDR3 protein has one entry. The repertoire includes 490,000 or so distinct CDR3 sequences, less than 30% of them detected once, and roughly 0.77% sits in the top ten. The sample comprised naive CD8+ T cells from blood, with Jurkat cell RNA spiked in. The receptors here all came from a human donor in good health. Some libraries in this study had Jurkat cell RNA spiked in. The CDR3 runs from the conserved cysteine through the conserved F or W. A D gene is named only where the DNA matches it firmly. For some rows the clone size is stated as once, few or many, or as a class when expanded; others skip it.

d_gene	abundance	v_gene	j_gene	CDR3nt	CDR3aa
TRBD2	few	TRBV20-1	TRBJ2-5	TGCAGTGCTGACCAATTGGGACTAGCGGGAGGGGTCCAAGAGACCCAGTACTTC	CSADQLGLAGGVQETQYF
NA	many	TRBV27	TRBJ2-1	TGTGCCAGCAAGGAGGGGGGCAATGAGCAGTTCTTC	CASKEGGNEQFF
NA	many	TRBV6-2/TRBV6-3	TRBJ1-2	TGTGCCAGCAGCACCACAGGAACTAACTATGGCTACACCTTC	CASSTTGTNYGYTF
TRBD1	many	TRBV2	TRBJ1-5	TGTGCCAGCCGGGGGACAGGGGTCGTTCAGCCCCAGCATTTT	CASRGTGVVQPQHF
NA	many	TRBV30	TRBJ2-7	TGTGCCTGGAGCGGGTCGATGTACGAGCAGTACTTC	CAWSGSMYEQYF
NA	many	TRBV7-8	TRBJ2-1	TGTGCCAGCAGCCCCCCCCTGCGGAATGAGCAGTTCTTC	CASSPPLRNEQFF
NA	NA	TRBV12-3/TRBV12-4	TRBJ2-7	TGTGCCAGCAGTCCTCGAGTCGGGGGAGAGCAGTACTTC	CASSPRVGGEQYF
TRBD2	NA	TRBV19	TRBJ2-7	TGTGCCAGTGGACTAGCGTTATCCTACGAGCAGTACTTC	CASGLALSYEQYF
TRBD1	many	TRBV4-1	TRBJ2-7	TGTGCCAGCAGCCAAGGGACAGTGAGCTCCTACGAGCAGTACTTC	CASSQGTVSSYEQYF
NA	NA	TRBV11-1	TRBJ2-7	TGTGCCAGCAGCTTCCGGGAGCCCTACGAGCAGTACTTC	CASSFREPYEQYF
TRBD1	NA	TRBV2	TRBJ2-7	TGTGCCAGCAGTCAAGGGACAGCCTACGAGCGGTACTTC	CASSQGTAYERYF
NA	NA	TRBV7-9	TRBJ2-5	TGTGCCAGCAGAGACCCGGGCCAACAAGAGACCCAGTACTTC	CASRDPGQQETQYF
TRBD2	NA	TRBV6-5	TRBJ2-7	TGTGCCAGCAGTGACGGGACTACCTACGAGCAGTACTTC	CASSDGTTYEQYF